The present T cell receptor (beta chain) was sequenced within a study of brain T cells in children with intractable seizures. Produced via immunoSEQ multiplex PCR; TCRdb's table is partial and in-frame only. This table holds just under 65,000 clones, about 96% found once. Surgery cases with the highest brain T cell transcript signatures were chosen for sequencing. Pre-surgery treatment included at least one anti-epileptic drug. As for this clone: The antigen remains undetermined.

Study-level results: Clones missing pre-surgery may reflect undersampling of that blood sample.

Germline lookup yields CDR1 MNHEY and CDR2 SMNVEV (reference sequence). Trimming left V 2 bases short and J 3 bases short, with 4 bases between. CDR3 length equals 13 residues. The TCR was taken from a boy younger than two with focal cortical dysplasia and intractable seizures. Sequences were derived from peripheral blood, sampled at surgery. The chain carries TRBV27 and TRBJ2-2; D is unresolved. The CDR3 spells CASSLTDTGELFF. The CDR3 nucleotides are TGTGCCAGCAGTTTAACTGACACCGGGGAGCTGTTTTTT.